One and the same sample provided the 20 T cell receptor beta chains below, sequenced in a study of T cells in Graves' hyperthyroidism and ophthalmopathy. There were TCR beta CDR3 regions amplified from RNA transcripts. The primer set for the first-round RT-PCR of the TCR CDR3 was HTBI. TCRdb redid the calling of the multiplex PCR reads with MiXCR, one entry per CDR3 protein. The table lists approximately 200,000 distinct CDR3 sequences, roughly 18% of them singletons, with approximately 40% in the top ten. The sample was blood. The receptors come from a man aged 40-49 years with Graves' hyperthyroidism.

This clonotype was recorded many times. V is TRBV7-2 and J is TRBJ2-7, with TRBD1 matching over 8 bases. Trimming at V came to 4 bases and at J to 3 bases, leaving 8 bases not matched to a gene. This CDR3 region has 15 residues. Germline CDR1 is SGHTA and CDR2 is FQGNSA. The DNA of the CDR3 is TGTGCCAGCAGCTCTCGGACAGGGTGGGGCTACGAGCAGTACTTC. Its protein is CASSSRTGWGYEQYF.

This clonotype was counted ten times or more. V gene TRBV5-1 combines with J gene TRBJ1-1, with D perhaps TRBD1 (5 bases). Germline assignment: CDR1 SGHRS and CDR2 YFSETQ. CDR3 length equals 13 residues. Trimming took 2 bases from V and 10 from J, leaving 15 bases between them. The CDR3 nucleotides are TGCGCCAGCAGCTTCCAGGGCTCTGGGCGAGCTTTCTTT. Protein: CASSFQGSGRAFF. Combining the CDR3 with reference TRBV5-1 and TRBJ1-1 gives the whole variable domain KAGVTQTPRYLIKTRGQQVTLSCSPISGHRSVSWYQQTPGQGLQFLFEYFSETQRNKGNFPGRFSGRQFSNSRSEMNVSTLELGDSALYLCASSFQGSGRAFFGQGTRLTVV.

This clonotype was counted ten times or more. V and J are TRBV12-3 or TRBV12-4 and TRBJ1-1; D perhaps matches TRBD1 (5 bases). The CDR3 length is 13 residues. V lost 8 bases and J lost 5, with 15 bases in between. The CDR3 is CASGSGWWTEAFF. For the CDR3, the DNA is TGTGCCAGCGGCTCAGGGTGGTGGACTGAAGCTTTCTTT.

CDR3 DNA: TGTGCCAGCAGCCGGGCGGGGTCGGGGGGTCAAGAGACCCAGTACTTC. Encoded protein: CASSRAGSGGQETQYF. The chain links TRBV5-6 to TRBJ2-5, with 7 bases lining up with TRBD2. There are 16 residues in the CDR3. Trimming took 4 bases from V and 2 from J; bases not matched to a gene: 11. Germline V CDR1 and CDR2: SGHDT, YYEEEE.

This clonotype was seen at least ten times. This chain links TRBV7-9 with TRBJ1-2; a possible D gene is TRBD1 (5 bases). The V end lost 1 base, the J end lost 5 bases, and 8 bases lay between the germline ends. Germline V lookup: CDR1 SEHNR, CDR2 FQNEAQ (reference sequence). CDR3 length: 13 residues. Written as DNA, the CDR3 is TGTGCCAGCAGCTTAGTCCAGGGTTATGGCTACACCTTC. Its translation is CASSLVQGYGYTF.

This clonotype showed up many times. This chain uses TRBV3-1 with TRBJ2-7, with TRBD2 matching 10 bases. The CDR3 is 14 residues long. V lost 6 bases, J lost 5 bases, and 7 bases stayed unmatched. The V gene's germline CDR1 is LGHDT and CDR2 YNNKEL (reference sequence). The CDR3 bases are TGTGCCAGCAGTACCAGCGGGGGGGACCACGAGCAGTACTTC. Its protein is CASSTSGGDHEQYF.

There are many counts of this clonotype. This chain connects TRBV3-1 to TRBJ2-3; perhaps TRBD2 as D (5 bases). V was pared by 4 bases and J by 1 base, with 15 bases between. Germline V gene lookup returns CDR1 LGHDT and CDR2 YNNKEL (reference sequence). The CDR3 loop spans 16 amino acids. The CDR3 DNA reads TGTGCCAGCAGCCCTGCGGGTAACCATGGCACAGATACGCAGTATTTT. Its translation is CASSPAGNHGTDTQYF.

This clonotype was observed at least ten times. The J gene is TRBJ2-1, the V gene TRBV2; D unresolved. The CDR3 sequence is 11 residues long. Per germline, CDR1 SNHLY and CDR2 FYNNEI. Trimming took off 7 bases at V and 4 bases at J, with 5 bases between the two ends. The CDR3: CASNQYNEQFF. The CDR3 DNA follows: TGTGCCAGCAACCAGTACAATGAGCAGTTCTTC. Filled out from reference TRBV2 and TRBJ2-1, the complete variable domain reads EPEVTQTPSHQVTQMGQEVILRCVPISNHLYFYWYRQILGQKVEFLVSFYNNEISEKSEIFDDQFSVERPDGSNFTLKIRSTKLEDSAMYFCASNQYNEQFFGPGTRLTVL.

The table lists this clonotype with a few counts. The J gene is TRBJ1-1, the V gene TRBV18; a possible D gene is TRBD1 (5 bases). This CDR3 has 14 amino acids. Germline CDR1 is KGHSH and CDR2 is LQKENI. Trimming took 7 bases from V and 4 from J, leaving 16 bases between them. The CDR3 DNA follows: TGTGCCAGCTTCGTCTCCGGGGCCCGCACTGAAGCTTTCTTT. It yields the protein CASFVSGARTEAFF.

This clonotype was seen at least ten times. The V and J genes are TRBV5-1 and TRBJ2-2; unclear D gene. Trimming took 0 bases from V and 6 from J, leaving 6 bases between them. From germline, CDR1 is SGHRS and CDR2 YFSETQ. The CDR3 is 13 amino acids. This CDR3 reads CASSLVGSGELFF. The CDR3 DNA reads TGCGCCAGCAGCTTGGTAGGGTCCGGGGAGCTGTTTTTT.

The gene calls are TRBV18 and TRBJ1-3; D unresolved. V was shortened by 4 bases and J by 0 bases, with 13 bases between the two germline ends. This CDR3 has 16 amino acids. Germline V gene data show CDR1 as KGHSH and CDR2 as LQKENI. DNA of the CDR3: TGTGCCAGCTCACGCATGGACGTCCCCTCTGGAAACACCATATATTTT. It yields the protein CASSRMDVPSGNTIYF.

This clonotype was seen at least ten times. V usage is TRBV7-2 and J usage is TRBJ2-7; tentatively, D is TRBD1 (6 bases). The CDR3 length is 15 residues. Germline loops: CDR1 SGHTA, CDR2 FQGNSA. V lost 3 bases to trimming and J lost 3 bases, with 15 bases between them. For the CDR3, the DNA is TGTGCCAGCAGCTTGCTCCCGGGACATATCTACGAGCAGTACTTC. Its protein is CASSLLPGHIYEQYF.

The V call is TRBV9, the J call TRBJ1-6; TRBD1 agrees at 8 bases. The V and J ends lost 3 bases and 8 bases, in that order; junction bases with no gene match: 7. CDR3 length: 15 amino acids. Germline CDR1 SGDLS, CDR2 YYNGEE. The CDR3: CASSAETGVYSPLHF. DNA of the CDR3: TGTGCCAGCAGCGCAGAGACAGGGGTTTATTCACCCCTCCACTTT.

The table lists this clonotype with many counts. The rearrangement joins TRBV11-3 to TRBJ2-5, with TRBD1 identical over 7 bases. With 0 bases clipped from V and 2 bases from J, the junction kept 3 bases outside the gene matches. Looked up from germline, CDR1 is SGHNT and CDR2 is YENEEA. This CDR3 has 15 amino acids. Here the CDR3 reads CASSLDGRGQETQYF. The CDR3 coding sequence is TGTGCCAGCAGCTTAGATGGCAGGGGGCAAGAGACCCAGTACTTC. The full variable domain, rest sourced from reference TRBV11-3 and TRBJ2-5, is EAGVVQSPRYKIIEKKQPVAFWCNPISGHNTLYWYLQNLGQGPELLIRYENEEAVDDSQLPKDRFSAERLKGVDSTLKIQPAELGDSAVYLCASSLDGRGQETQYFGPGTRLLVL.

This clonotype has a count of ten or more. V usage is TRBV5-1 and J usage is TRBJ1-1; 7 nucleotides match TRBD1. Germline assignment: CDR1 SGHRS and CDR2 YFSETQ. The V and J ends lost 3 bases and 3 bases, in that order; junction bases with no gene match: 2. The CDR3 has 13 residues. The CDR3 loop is CASSSGTDTEAFF. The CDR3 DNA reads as TGCGCCAGCAGCTCTGGGACAGACACTGAAGCTTTCTTT.

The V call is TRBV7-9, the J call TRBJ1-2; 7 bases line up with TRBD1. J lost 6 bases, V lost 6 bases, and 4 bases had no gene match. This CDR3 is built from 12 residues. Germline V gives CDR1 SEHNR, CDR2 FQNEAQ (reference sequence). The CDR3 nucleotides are TGTGCCAGCAGAAACAGGGGTGATGGCTACACCTTC. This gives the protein CASRNRGDGYTF.

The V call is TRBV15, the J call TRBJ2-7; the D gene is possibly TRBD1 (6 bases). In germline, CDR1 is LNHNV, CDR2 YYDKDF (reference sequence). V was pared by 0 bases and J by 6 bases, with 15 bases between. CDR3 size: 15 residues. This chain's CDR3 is CATSRDPGTPGEQYF. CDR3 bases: TGTGCCACCAGCAGAGATCCCGGGACACCGGGCGAGCAGTACTTC.

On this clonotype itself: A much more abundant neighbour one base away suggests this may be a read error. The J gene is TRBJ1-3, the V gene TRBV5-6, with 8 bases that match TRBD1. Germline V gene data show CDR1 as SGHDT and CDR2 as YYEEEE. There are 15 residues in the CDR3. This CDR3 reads CANSARTGRGNTIYF. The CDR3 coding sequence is TGTGCCAACAGCGCCCGGACAGGGAGAGGAAACACCATATATTTT.

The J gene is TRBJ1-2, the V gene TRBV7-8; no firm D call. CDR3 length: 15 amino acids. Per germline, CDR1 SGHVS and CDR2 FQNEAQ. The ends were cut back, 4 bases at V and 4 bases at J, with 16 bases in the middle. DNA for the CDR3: TGTGCCAGCAGCTCGCGCCGGACTCGGGCCTATGGCTACACCTTC. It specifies CASSSRRTRAYGYTF.

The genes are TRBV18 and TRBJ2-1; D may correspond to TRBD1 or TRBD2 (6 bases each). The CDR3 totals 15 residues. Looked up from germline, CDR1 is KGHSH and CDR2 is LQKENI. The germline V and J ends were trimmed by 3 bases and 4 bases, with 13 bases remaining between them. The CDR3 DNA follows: TGTGCCAGCTCACCGCAAGGGGGGATATACAATGAGCAGTTCTTC. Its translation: CASSPQGGIYNEQFF.